The 11 T cell receptor beta chains below come from one sample, sequenced in a study of T cells in Graves' hyperthyroidism and ophthalmopathy. The source material, RNA transcripts, was used to amplify TCR beta CDR3 regions. The primer set for the first-round RT-PCR of the TCR CDR3 was HTBI. MiXCR, applied by TCRdb to the multiplex PCR reads, yields one record per CDR3 protein. The table has around 540,000 distinct CDR3 sequences, under 60% seen once; the top ten hold 8.2%. The sequenced sample consisted of peripheral blood or thyroid tissue (not recorded which). These receptors were obtained from a woman under 30 with Graves' hyperthyroidism.

In its sample, this clonotype was seen once. The chain uses TRBV29-1 and TRBJ2-2; D gene ambiguous. The V end lost 5 bases, the J end lost 3 bases, and 10 bases lay between the germline ends. Germline CDR1 reads SQVTM; CDR2 reads ANQGSEA. The CDR3 length is 13 residues. The CDR3 sequence: CSVQEGYTGELFF. The CDR3 region has the DNA TGCAGCGTTCAGGAAGGGTACACCGGGGAGCTGTTTTTT.

In this sample, this clonotype turned up once. The CDR3 loop is CASSQDQEAASSYEQYF. CDR3 in DNA: TGTGCCAGCAGCCAAGATCAAGAAGCGGCGAGCTCCTACGAGCAGTACTTC. The chain carries TRBV14 and TRBJ2-7; weak D call: TRBD2 (5 bases). This CDR3 has 17 residues. Trimming cost V 0 bases and J 0 bases, with 15 bases left between them. Germline CDR1 reads SGHDN; CDR2 reads FVKESK.

The genes are TRBV2 and TRBJ1-1; TRBD1 aligns across 8 bases. CDR1 and CDR2 (germline): SNHLY, FYNNEI. CDR3 length equals 15 residues. Trimming removed 2 bases from V and 3 bases from J; junction bases left unmatched: 5. The CDR3 region has the DNA TGTGCCAGCAGTGAACAGGGGGCCGGGGACACTGAAGCTTTCTTT. It is translated as CASSEQGAGDTEAFF.

Regarding this clonotype: Mismatch with germline at one junction end may stem from a read error. The chain uses TRBV7-2 and TRBJ2-5; TRBD1 matches at 9 bases. The CDR3 spans 14 residues. Germline V CDR1 and CDR2: SGHTA, FQGNSA. This CDR3 is CASSQGTGWETQYF. In DNA, the CDR3 is TGCGCCAGCAGCCAAGGGACAGGGTGGGAGACCCAGTACTTC.

By sample share, this clonotype is medium-sized. The chain uses TRBV7-9 and TRBJ2-5; no reliable D call. CDR3 size: 10 residues. Per germline, CDR1 SEHNR and CDR2 FQNEAQ (reference sequence). V lost 6 bases, J lost 5 bases, and 4 bases lay in between. CDR3 DNA sequence: TGTGCCAGCAGTGCGGAGACCCAGTACTTC. Its protein is CASSAETQYF.

V gene TRBV2 combines with J gene TRBJ2-3; TRBD2 is a possible D gene (5 bases). Germline V gene sequence: CDR1 SNHLY, CDR2 FYNNEI. V was pared by 6 bases and J by 0 bases, with 19 bases between. The CDR3 is 17 amino acids. The CDR3 bases are TGTGCCAGCAGGGGCCGGGGAGAGGAACCTAGCACAGATACGCAGTATTTT. The encoded protein is CASRGRGEEPSTDTQYF.

Details on this clonotype: At one end the junction does not follow the germline gene, possibly because of a read error. This chain uses TRBV9 with TRBJ2-7; the match to TRBD2 covers 11 bases. Germline CDR1 is SGDLS and CDR2 is YYNGEE. The CDR3 contains 15 residues. The CDR3 nucleotides read TGTGCCAGCAGTGACGGGACTAGCGGCTCCTACGAGCAGCACTTC. This sequence encodes CASSDGTSGSYEQHF.

This rearrangement joins TRBV2 to TRBJ1-4; 8 bases map to TRBD1. The CDR3 consists of 17 residues. CDR1 is SNHLY, CDR2 FYNNEI, per germline. Trimming removed 5 bases from V and 4 bases from J; junction bases left unmatched: 12. The CDR3 DNA sequence: TGTGCCAGCAGTACACCAACAGGGGGTGCGATTAATGAAAAACTGTTTTTT. Its translation is CASSTPTGGAINEKLFF. Combining the CDR3 with reference TRBV2 and TRBJ1-4 gives the whole variable domain EPEVTQTPSHQVTQMGQEVILRCVPISNHLYFYWYRQILGQKVEFLVSFYNNEISEKSEIFDDQFSVERPDGSNFTLKIRSTKLEDSAMYFCASSTPTGGAINEKLFFGSGTQLSVL.

As regards this clonotype: One base away lies a much larger clone, so this may be a sequencing read error. The chain uses TRBV15 and TRBJ1-5, with D hard to call. Per the germline V gene, CDR1 is LNHNV and CDR2 is YYDKDF (reference sequence). V shed 5 bases and J shed 6 bases, with 14 bases lying between them. The CDR3 contains 14 residues. DNA of the CDR3: TGTGCCACCAGCGACCCGGGTGCTGGTCAGCCCCAGCATTTT. This encodes CATSDPGAGQPQHF.

This clonotype was seen many times. The J gene is TRBJ1-2, the V gene TRBV4-3; unclear D gene. V gave up 5 bases and J gave up 7 bases, with 11 bases separating them. The germline V gene has CDR1 LGHNA and CDR2 YSLEER. CDR3 length: 12 residues. The CDR3 is CASSVPVVGYTF. The CDR3 region has the DNA TGCGCCAGCAGCGTGCCTGTGGTTGGCTACACCTTC.

Turning to this clonotype: One junction end disagrees with the germline gene, perhaps due to a read error. The rearrangement uses TRBV10-3 and TRBJ2-6; 11 nucleotides agree with TRBD1. The CDR3 sequence is 18 residues long. Germline CDR1 is ENHRY and CDR2 is SYGVKD. The CDR3 protein is CASSLVGQGASGANVLTF. For the CDR3, the DNA is TGTGCCAGCAGTTTGGTAGGACAGGGGGCTTCTGGGGCCAACGTCCTGACTTTC.